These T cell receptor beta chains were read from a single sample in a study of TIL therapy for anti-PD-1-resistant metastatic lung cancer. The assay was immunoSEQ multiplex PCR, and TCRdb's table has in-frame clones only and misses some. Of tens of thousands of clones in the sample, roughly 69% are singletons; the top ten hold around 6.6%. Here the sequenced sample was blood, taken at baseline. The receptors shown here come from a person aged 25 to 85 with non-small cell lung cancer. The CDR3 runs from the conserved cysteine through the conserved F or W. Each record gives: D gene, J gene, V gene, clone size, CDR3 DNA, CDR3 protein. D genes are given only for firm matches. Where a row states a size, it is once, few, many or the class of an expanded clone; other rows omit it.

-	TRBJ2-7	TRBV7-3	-	TGTGCCAGCAGCTTAAATCCGGTGAGCGAGCAGTACTTC	CASSLNPVSEQYF
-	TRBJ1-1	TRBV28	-	TGTGCCAGCAGTTTATGGTCGAACACTGAAGCTTTCTTT	CASSLWSNTEAFF
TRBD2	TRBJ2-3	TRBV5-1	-	TGCGCCAGCAGCCCGAGCGGGAGACGGACAGATACGCAGTATTTT	CASSPSGRRTDTQYF
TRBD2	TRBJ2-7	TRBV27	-	TGTGCCAGCAGTCCAACACGACTAGCGGGGGAGCAGTACTTC	CASSPTRLAGEQYF
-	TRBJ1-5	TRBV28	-	TGTGCCAGCAGTTACGGCGGGACTAGCAATCAGCCCCAGCATTTT	CASSYGGTSNQPQHF
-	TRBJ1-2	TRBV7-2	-	TGTGCCAGCAGCTGGGGAGAAAATGGCTACACCTTC	CASSWGENGYTF
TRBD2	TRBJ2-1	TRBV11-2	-	TGTGCCAGCGAGCCGCCGGGACTAGGGTACAATGAGCAGTTCTTC	CASEPPGLGYNEQFF
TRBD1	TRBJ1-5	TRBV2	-	TGTGCCAGCACCGACAGGGGAAGGAGTCAGCCCCAGCATTTT	CASTDRGRSQPQHF
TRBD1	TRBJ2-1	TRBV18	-	TGTGCCAGCTCACCTTCGGGACAGGGTTTCAATGAGCAGTTCTTC	CASSPSGQGFNEQFF
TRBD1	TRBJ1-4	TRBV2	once	TGTGCCAGCACTTACAGGGGGGGAGAGGAAAAACTGTTTTTT	CASTYRGGEEKLFF